These 20 T cell receptor beta chains came from one sample sequenced in a study of blood T cell repertoires in COVID-19. Using immunoSEQ multiplex PCR, the repertoire was profiled, and TCRdb retains in-frame clones only, with some absent. The sample shows about 150,000 clones, roughly 80% of them seen only once. The sample comprised PBMCs or T cells enriched from blood (not recorded which). Source of these receptors: a woman in her thirties or forties who had recovered from COVID-19.

V and J are TRBV15 and TRBJ2-1; 8 bases match TRBD2. V lost 8 bases to trimming and J lost 8 bases; unmatched junction nucleotides: 11. Per the germline V gene, CDR1 is LNHNV and CDR2 is YYDKDF (reference sequence). There are 14 residues in the CDR3. The CDR3, as DNA: TGTGCCACCTCAGGGGAGCGGGAGATGGATGAGCAGTTCTTC. It yields the protein CATSGEREMDEQFF.

The chain links TRBV2 to TRBJ1-2, with D unresolved. CDR1 and CDR2 (germline): SNHLY, FYNNEI. The CDR3 is 12 amino acids. The V end lost 2 bases, the J end lost 4 bases, and 5 bases lay between the germline ends. The CDR3 nucleotides are TGTGCCAGCAGTGAATCTCTCTATGGCTACACCTTC. Its protein product is CASSESLYGYTF.

The chain is built from TRBV5-6 and TRBJ2-7, with TRBD1 matching 12 bases. This CDR3 has 13 residues. Germline V gene data show CDR1 as SGHDT and CDR2 as YYEEEE. V lost 3 bases and J lost 7; bases outside the gene matches: 2. This CDR3 is CASSWDRGLEQYF. CDR3 nucleotide sequence: TGTGCCAGCAGCTGGGACAGGGGGCTTGAGCAGTACTTC.

The chain joins TRBV10-2 to TRBJ2-7, with 8 bases matching TRBD1. From germline, CDR1 is WSHSY and CDR2 SAAADI. After removal of 7 bases from V and 3 bases from J, the junction contained 11 bases not matched to a gene. The CDR3 length is 15 residues. The CDR3 region has the DNA TGCGCCAGCAAAAAGGACAGGGATTACGGCTACGAGCAGTACTTC. This sequence encodes CASKKDRDYGYEQYF.

This sequence joins TRBV4-1 and TRBJ1-5; no reliable D call. V lost 0 bases, J lost 4 bases, and 7 bases lay in between. The CDR3 covers 14 residues. CDR1 is MGHRA, CDR2 YSYEKL, per germline. The CDR3 protein is CASSQDEGNQPQHF. CDR3 DNA sequence: TGCGCCAGCAGCCAAGATGAGGGAAATCAGCCCCAGCATTTT.

This rearrangement joins TRBV9 to TRBJ1-1; 8 bases match TRBD1. Germline V gene sequence: CDR1 SGDLS, CDR2 YYNGEE. The CDR3 is 19 amino acids. Trimming at V came to 4 bases and at J to 2 bases, leaving 19 bases not matched to a gene. The CDR3 DNA is TGTGCCAGCAGCCCCTGGCCTTTTCCGACAGGGGACCGAAACACTGAAGCTTTCTTT. Translated, it gives CASSPWPFPTGDRNTEAFF. Supplemented by reference TRBV9 and TRBJ1-1, the full variable domain reads DSGVTQTPKHLITATGQRVTLRCSPRSGDLSVYWYQQSLDQGLQFLIQYYNGEERAKGNILERFSAQQFPDLHSELNLSSLELGDSALYFCASSPWPFPTGDRNTEAFFGQGTRLTVV.

V usage is TRBV13 and J usage is TRBJ2-3; 10 bases map to TRBD2. CDR1 PRHDT and CDR2 FYEKMQ come from the germline V gene (reference sequence). V was pared by 4 bases and J by 3 bases, with 7 bases of the junction left unmatched. The CDR3 sequence is 16 residues long. CDR3 in amino acids: CASSSRLAGFTDTQYF. CDR3 coding DNA: TGTGCCAGCAGCTCGCGACTAGCGGGTTTTACAGATACGCAGTATTTT.

In its sample, this clone was seen a few times. The J gene is TRBJ2-1, the V gene TRBV2, with a tentative D call TRBD1 (5 bases). Trimming shortened V by 4 bases and J by 9 bases, and 7 bases separated the two germline ends. The CDR3 has 11 amino acids. CDR1 is SNHLY, CDR2 FYNNEI, per germline. The chain's CDR3 is CASSGGSEQFF. The CDR3 bases are TGTGCCAGCAGTGGGGGCTCTGAGCAGTTCTTC.

The chain uses TRBV5-5 and TRBJ1-2; weak D call: TRBD1 (6 bases). This CDR3 is built from 15 residues. V lost 4 bases and J lost 1, with 14 bases in between. CDR1 is SGHKS and CDR2 is YYEKEE in the germline V gene (reference sequence). The CDR3 bases are TGTGCCAGCAGCGTTAACAGGGATCATAACTATGGCTACACCTTC. It is translated as CASSVNRDHNYGYTF.

This clone was detected only a few times. The gene calls are TRBV16 and TRBJ1-6; possibly TRBD1 for D (5 bases). This CDR3 region has 15 residues. Germline V CDR1 and CDR2: KGHSY, FQNENV. Trimming removed 2 bases from V and 3 bases from J, with 8 bases in between. DNA for the CDR3: TGTGCCAGCAGCCAAAGACAGTACTATAATTCACCCCTCCACTTT. It encodes CASSQRQYYNSPLHF.

The genes are TRBV29-1 and TRBJ2-7, with TRBD1 identical over 7 bases. Germline V CDR1 and CDR2: SQVTM, ANQGSEA. J was trimmed by 1 base and V by 6 bases; bases with no gene match: 6. The CDR3 extends over 13 amino acids. CDR3 in DNA: TGCAGCGTCGTTACGGGACAGTCCTACGAGCAGTACTTC. Protein product: CSVVTGQSYEQYF.

CDR3 nucleotide sequence: TGCGCCAGCAGCTTCGCGGGTACCGACTACACCTTC. Translated, it gives CASSFAGTDYTF. The rearrangement uses TRBV23-1 and TRBJ1-2; D unclear. TRBV23-1 counts as an open reading frame of uncertain function. The CDR3 is made up of 12 amino acids. The V end lost 6 bases, the J end lost 10 bases, and 15 bases lay between the germline ends.

The chain uses TRBV7-2 and TRBJ1-5, with 9 bases aligning to TRBD1. CDR3 size: 14 residues. Per the germline V gene, CDR1 is SGHTA and CDR2 is FQGNSA. Losses at the gene ends were 6 bases for V and 5 bases for J; bases not matched to a gene: 5. The CDR3 nucleotides read TGTGCCAGCAGTCCCGGGACAGGGTATCAGCCCCAGCATTTT. Translating gives CASSPGTGYQPQHF.

V and J are TRBV25-1 and TRBJ1-4; D is possibly TRBD1 (5 bases). This CDR3 is built from 14 residues. Germline V CDR1 and CDR2: MGHDK, SYGVNS. V was shortened by 3 bases and J by 3 bases, with 8 bases between the two germline ends. The CDR3 loop reads CASSDAGPNEKLFF. CDR3 nucleotide sequence: TGTGCCAGCAGTGATGCGGGGCCTAATGAAAAACTGTTTTTT.

The gene calls are TRBV9 and TRBJ2-2, with 10 positions matching TRBD1. The V gene's germline CDR1 is SGDLS and CDR2 YYNGEE. The CDR3 contains 15 residues. V was pared by 2 bases and J by 6 bases, with 4 bases of the junction left unmatched. CDR3: CASSVGTGVSGELFF. The CDR3 nucleotides read TGTGCCAGCAGCGTCGGGACAGGGGTCTCCGGGGAGCTGTTTTTT.

This chain joins TRBV9 and TRBJ2-1, with 9 positions matching TRBD2. The germline CDR1 and CDR2 sequences are SGDLS and YYNGEE. There are 15 residues in the CDR3. V shed 3 bases, J shed 3 bases, and the junction held 4 bases outside the gene matches. The CDR3 DNA is TGTGCCAGCAGCGGACCTAGCGGGGACTACAATGAGCAGTTCTTC. Amino acid sequence: CASSGPSGDYNEQFF.

There are a few counts of this clone. CDR3: CASMPGLNTGELFF. In DNA form, the CDR3 reads TGTGCCAGCATGCCGGGACTAAACACCGGGGAGCTGTTTTTT. J is TRBJ2-2 and V is TRBV6-5, with TRBD2 matching 7 bases. The V gene's germline CDR1 is MNHEY and CDR2 SVGAGI. The CDR3 consists of 14 residues. With 7 bases clipped from V and 2 bases from J, the junction kept 4 bases outside the gene matches.

CDR3 loop: CASSSPVGREYYEQYF. The CDR3 coding sequence is TGTGCCAGCAGCTCGCCGGTTGGGCGGGAGTACTACGAGCAGTACTTC. The rearrangement links TRBV5-6 to TRBJ2-7; 7 bases agree with TRBD2. Trimming at V came to 3 bases and at J to 3 bases, leaving 12 bases not matched to a gene. This CDR3 spans 16 amino acids. Germline V gene sequence: CDR1 SGHDT, CDR2 YYEEEE.

The genes are TRBV3-1 (or the pseudogene TRBV3-2) and TRBJ2-1; TRBD2 might be the D (5 bases). The germline V gene has CDR1 LGHDT and CDR2 YNNKEL (reference sequence). Trimming took off 0 bases at V and 7 bases at J, with 16 bases between the two ends. CDR3 length equals 16 residues. Here the CDR3 reads CASSQDGLSGLNEQFF. The CDR3 DNA follows: TGTGCCAGCAGCCAAGATGGACTTTCTGGGCTGAATGAGCAGTTCTTC.

The chain links TRBV12-3 or TRBV12-4 to TRBJ2-1; maybe TRBD2 (7 bases). V lost 3 bases and J lost 15, with 18 bases in between. The CDR3 consists of 13 residues. CDR3 sequence reads: CASSFGPGGNLFF. DNA of the CDR3: TGTGCCAGCAGTTTCGGCCCGGGGGGCAATCTGTTCTTC.